The 21 T cell receptor beta chains reported below all come from one sample, sequenced in a study of OX40 agonist ivuxolimab in advanced cancers. Library method: the immunoSEQ multiplex PCR assay. Imported from immuneACCESS, the table was reduced by TCRdb to in-frame sequences with V and J called. These copies leave out some clones; in studies compared against another copy, an unresolved V gene accounts for under half, and the cause of the remainder is not known. In this sample the table shows tens of thousands of clones, 90% of which occur a single time. Of the sample, approximately 0.7% is held by the ten largest clones. The sequenced sample was CD4+ or CD8+ T cells sorted from blood, obtained in a trial of the OX40 agonist ivuxolimab. All receptors come from an adult with an advanced solid tumor such as melanoma, head and neck, liver or kidney cancer.

The chain joins TRBV19 to TRBJ1-1, with TRBD1 identical over 7 bases. The germline V gene has CDR1 LNHDA and CDR2 SQIVND (reference sequence). V lost 4 bases to trimming and J lost 1 base; unmatched junction nucleotides: 6. This CDR3 contains 15 residues. The CDR3 DNA reads as TGTGCCAGTAGTAGAGGGGGCGCCGGGAACACTGAAGCTTTCTTT. Translation gives CASSRGGAGNTEAFF.

V is TRBV19 and J is TRBJ2-7; weak D call: TRBD1 (7 bases). This CDR3 contains 14 residues. V gave up 5 bases and J gave up 2 bases, with 13 bases separating them. Germline V gene data show CDR1 as LNHDA and CDR2 as SQIVND (reference sequence). CDR3 nucleotides: TGTGCCAGTAGTGCCAGGGGGGATACCTACGAGCAGTACTTC. Translating it yields CASSARGDTYEQYF.

This rearrangement joins TRBV7-9 to TRBJ1-2; D unclear. Trimming stripped 1 base from V and 7 bases from J, with 10 bases between. This CDR3 has 13 residues. Germline V gene lookup returns CDR1 SEHNR and CDR2 FQNEAQ (reference sequence). The CDR3 nucleotides read TGTGCCAGCAGCTTAGTATCTGGACCTGGCTACACCTTC. Translating it yields CASSLVSGPGYTF.

The chain combines TRBV19 with TRBJ1-3; D unresolved. The V and J ends lost 3 bases and 0 bases respectively, with 15 bases between them. Germline-derived CDR1 and CDR2 are LNHDA and SQIVND (reference sequence). The CDR3 consists of 17 residues. In DNA form, the CDR3 reads TGTGCCAGTAGTATGAGGTGGCCGGGAAACTCTGGAAACACCATATATTTT. It is translated as CASSMRWPGNSGNTIYF.

The rearrangement links TRBV28 to TRBJ1-5; unclear D gene. This CDR3 has 8 residues. Germline V CDR1 and CDR2: MDHEN, SYDVKM. Trimming shortened V by 9 bases and J by 8 bases, and 2 bases separated the two germline ends. CDR3 amino acids: CARKPQHF. The CDR3 nucleotides read TGTGCCAGAAAGCCCCAGCATTTT.

The chain couples TRBV7-2 to TRBJ2-1; a possible D gene is TRBD1 (6 bases). The CDR3 extends over 17 amino acids. Trimming pared 3 bases from V and 0 bases from J, leaving 15 bases between. The germline CDR1 and CDR2 sequences are SGHTA and FQGNSA. The CDR3 bases are TGTGCCAGCAGCTTCGGAACCGGGACAAACTCCTACAATGAGCAGTTCTTC. Its protein is CASSFGTGTNSYNEQFF.

V and J are TRBV28 and TRBJ2-7; 7 bases match TRBD1. CDR3 length equals 14 residues. V lost 6 bases and J lost 2; bases outside the gene matches: 7. Germline lookup yields CDR1 MDHEN and CDR2 SYDVKM. The CDR3 reads CASSYRDSTYEQYF. Here the CDR3 DNA reads TGTGCCAGCAGCTACCGGGACAGTACCTACGAGCAGTACTTC.

V usage is TRBV6-5 and J usage is TRBJ1-1; the D gene is possibly TRBD1 (6 bases). The CDR3 is made up of 15 amino acids. The V gene's germline CDR1 is MNHEY and CDR2 SVGAGI. V shed 6 bases and J shed 1 base, with 15 bases lying between them. The CDR3 nucleotides are TGTGCCAGCAGAGCCAGGGGAGGCACGAACACTGAAGCTTTCTTT. Translated, it gives CASRARGGTNTEAFF.

Here the CDR3 reads CASRTSYNEQFF. The CDR3 coding sequence is TGTGCCAGTAGGACATCTTACAATGAGCAGTTCTTC. The chain combines TRBV19 with TRBJ2-1; D is unclear. The germline V gene encodes CDR1 LNHDA and CDR2 SQIVND (reference sequence). The CDR3 is 12 amino acids. V was pared by 6 bases and J by 4 bases, with 7 bases between.

This chain links TRBV11-2 with TRBJ2-1, with 7 positions matching TRBD2. Germline V gene sequence: CDR1 SGHAT, CDR2 FQNNGV. This CDR3 is 19 amino acids long. V was clipped by 0 bases and J by 6 bases; unmatched bases: 17. The CDR3 DNA reads as TGTGCCAGCAGCTTAGATGGATTAGCGGGTTTCTCTAGGGCCAATGAGCAGTTCTTC. Translation: CASSLDGLAGFSRANEQFF.

CDR3 DNA sequence: TGTGCCAGCAGCTTGGCTAGCGGGAGATCAGATACGCAGTATTTT. Protein product: CASSLASGRSDTQYF. The rearrangement joins TRBV5-4 to TRBJ2-3, with 10 bases matching TRBD2. Germline V CDR1 and CDR2: SGHNT, YYREEE (reference sequence). The CDR3 length is 15 residues. Germline trimming cut 0 bases from V and 4 bases from J; bases unmatched to any gene: 2. Using reference TRBV5-4 and TRBJ2-3 for the parts outside the CDR3, the full variable domain is ETGVTQSPTHLIKTRGQQVTLRCSSQSGHNTVSWYQQALGQGPQFIFQYYREEENGRGNFPPRFSGLQFPNYSSELNVNALELDDSALYLCASSLASGRSDTQYFGPGTRLTVL.

V gene TRBV4-1 combines with J gene TRBJ2-6, with D uncertain. Trimming removed 1 base at V and 0 bases at J, with 10 bases between. The length of the CDR3 is 17 residues. Germline loops: CDR1 MGHRA, CDR2 YSYEKL. The CDR3: CASSQGAVGSGANVLTF. Here the CDR3 DNA reads TGCGCCAGCAGCCAAGGGGCGGTCGGCTCTGGGGCCAACGTCCTGACTTTC.

V gene TRBV20-1 combines with J gene TRBJ2-5, with D hard to call. With 0 bases removed from V and 9 bases from J, the gap between germline ends came to 8 bases. Germline V gene data show CDR1 as DFQATT and CDR2 as SNEGSKA (reference sequence). The CDR3 covers 11 residues. This chain's CDR3 is CSAREKRAQYF. CDR3 nucleotide sequence: TGCAGTGCTAGAGAGAAAAGAGCCCAGTACTTC.

V usage is TRBV7-8 and J usage is TRBJ2-7; 7 bases are shared with TRBD1. This CDR3 is 14 amino acids long. Germline V gene sequence: CDR1 SGHVS, CDR2 FQNEAQ. After removal of 5 bases from V and 2 bases from J, the junction contained 6 bases not matched to a gene. DNA for the CDR3: TGTGCCAGCAGCCCTGGGACAGTCACCTACGAGCAGTACTTC. Its translation: CASSPGTVTYEQYF.

The genes are TRBV6-5 and TRBJ2-1; D ambiguous. Germline-derived CDR1 and CDR2 are MNHEY and SVGAGI. CDR3 length equals 14 residues. Trimming left V 4 bases short and J 8 bases short, with 15 bases between. For the CDR3, the DNA is TGTGCCAGCAGTTTCTCCCCTTTCCGGGATGAGCAGTTCTTC. Protein sequence: CASSFSPFRDEQFF.

The gene calls are TRBV19 and TRBJ2-3, with 7 bases that match TRBD2. Trimming removed 6 bases from V and 4 bases from J; junction bases left unmatched: 10. The CDR3 consists of 15 residues. Germline CDR1 is LNHDA and CDR2 is SQIVND (reference sequence). The CDR3 is CASRDRGGSADTQYF. In DNA, the CDR3 is TGTGCCAGTAGGGATCGGGGCGGGAGCGCAGATACGCAGTATTTT.

The chain recombines TRBV15 with TRBJ2-1; D perhaps matches TRBD2 (5 bases). V was clipped by 6 bases and J by 0 bases, with 12 bases between them. CDR3 length: 15 amino acids. The germline V gene encodes CDR1 LNHNV and CDR2 YYDKDF (reference sequence). Here the CDR3 reads CATRFTRSSYNEQFF. CDR3 in DNA: TGTGCCACCAGGTTCACTAGGAGCTCCTACAATGAGCAGTTCTTC.

This clone was seen just once. The chain couples TRBV27 to TRBJ2-1; D uncertain. Trimming took off 6 bases at V and 0 bases at J, with 12 bases between the two ends. The length of the CDR3 is 15 residues. Germline lookup yields CDR1 MNHEY and CDR2 SMNVEV (reference sequence). CDR3 DNA: TGTGCCAGCAGGCCCCAAGCGAGCTCCTACAATGAGCAGTTCTTC. It encodes CASRPQASSYNEQFF.

The V call is TRBV11-3, the J call TRBJ1-1; D not resolved. There are 16 residues in the CDR3. Germline CDR1 reads SGHNT; CDR2 reads YENEEA. Trimming took off 5 bases at V and 3 bases at J, with 19 bases between the two ends. The CDR3 protein is CASSQVLFGQDTEAFF. The CDR3 nucleotides read TGTGCCAGCAGCCAAGTCTTGTTTGGGCAGGACACTGAAGCTTTCTTT.

The CDR3 DNA sequence: TGTGCCAGCAGCTTAGCCGAGGCCCCGACAGGGGGCGTCACAGATACGCAGTATTTT. This encodes CASSLAEAPTGGVTDTQYF. The V and J genes are TRBV7-8 and TRBJ2-3; 10 bases map to TRBD1. J gave up 2 bases and V 0 bases, and 11 bases lay outside the gene matches. Germline CDR1 is SGHVS and CDR2 is FQNEAQ. CDR3 length: 19 amino acids.

In DNA, the CDR3 is TGTGCCACCAGCAGGGCCCCTCACTCCAAGAGCTCCTACGAGCAGTACTTC. This codes for CATSRAPHSKSSYEQYF. V usage is TRBV15 and J usage is TRBJ2-7; D gene uncertain. Trimming left V 3 bases short and J 0 bases short, with 18 bases between. This CDR3 has 17 residues. Germline values: CDR1 LNHNV, CDR2 YYDKDF (reference sequence).